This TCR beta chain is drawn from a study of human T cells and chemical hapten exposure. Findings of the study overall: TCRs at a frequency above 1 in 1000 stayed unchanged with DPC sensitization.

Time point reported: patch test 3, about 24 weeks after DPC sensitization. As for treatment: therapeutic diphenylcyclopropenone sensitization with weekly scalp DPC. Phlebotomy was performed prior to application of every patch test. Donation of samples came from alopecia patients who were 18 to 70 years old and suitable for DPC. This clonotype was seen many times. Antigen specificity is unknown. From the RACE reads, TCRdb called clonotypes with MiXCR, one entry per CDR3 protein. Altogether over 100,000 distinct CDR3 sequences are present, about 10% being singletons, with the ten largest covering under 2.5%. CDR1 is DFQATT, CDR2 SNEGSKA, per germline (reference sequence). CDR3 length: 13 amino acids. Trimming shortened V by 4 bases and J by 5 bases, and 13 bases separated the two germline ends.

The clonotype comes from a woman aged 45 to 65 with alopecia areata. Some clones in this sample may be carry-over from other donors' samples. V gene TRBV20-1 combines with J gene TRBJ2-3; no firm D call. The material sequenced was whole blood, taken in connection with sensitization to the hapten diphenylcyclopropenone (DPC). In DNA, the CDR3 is TGCAGTGCTACCCTGACCGGACGAGATACGCAGTATTTT. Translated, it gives CSATLTGRDTQYF.